Described below is a single TCR beta chain sequence and its context. This clonotype is deemed medium-sized (0.01 to 0.1%). What this receptor recognizes is not known. No base quality values were provided; no much bigger clone lies one nucleotide off. Based on the germline V gene, the CDR1 and CDR2 sequences are SGHTA and FQGNSA. The CDR3, cysteine through phenylalanine, is 15 amino acids long. The sequence is cut down to CDR3 DNA, 45 bases in frame from base 1. The junction shows trimming of 5 bases on V and 2 bases on J, plus 13 bases between the germline ends. The instrument was an Illumina HiSeq 2500. TCRdb ran its own pipeline on the public reads, namely fastp trimming at Q25 and MiXCR clone calling, and kept in-frame beta chains. Rows are unified per CDR3 protein, each entry keeping the most common DNA and genes. The sample table records 250 to 350 distinct CDR3 sequences; around 30% of these occur just once. The ten largest make up just under 50% of the sample.

The record originates from a study (dated by TCRdb to between 2016 and 2019). Concerning the study at large: Sequence and structural analyses were applied in the study to characterize human CD8+ TCR repertoires that recognize immunodominant viral antigens. Findings and caveats that apply to the study as a whole: CD8+ TCR repertoires specific to different immunodominant viral antigens were reported to be distinct from each other and highly diverse.

The sequence links TRBV7-2 to TRBJ2-1, with TRBD2 as a weak D call on 7 bases. Sequenced sample: CD8+ T cells (not recorded whether cultured). The receptor comes from a male donor. The CDR3 reads CASSEGGGPYNEQFF. The nucleotides read TGTGCCAGCAGCGAGGGGGGGGGCCCCTACAATGAGCAGTTCTTC.